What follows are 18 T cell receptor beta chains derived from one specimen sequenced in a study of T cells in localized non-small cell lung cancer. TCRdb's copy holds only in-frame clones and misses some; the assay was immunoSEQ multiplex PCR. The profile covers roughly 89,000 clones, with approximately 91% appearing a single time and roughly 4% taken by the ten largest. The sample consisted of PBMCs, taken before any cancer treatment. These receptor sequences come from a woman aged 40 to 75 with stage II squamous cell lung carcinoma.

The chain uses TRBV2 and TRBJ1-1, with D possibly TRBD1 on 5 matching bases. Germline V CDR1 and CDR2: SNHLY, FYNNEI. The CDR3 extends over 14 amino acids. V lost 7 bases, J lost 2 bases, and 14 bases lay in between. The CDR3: CASKPRGLNTEAFF. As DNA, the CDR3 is TGTGCCAGCAAGCCGAGGGGACTTAACACTGAAGCTTTCTTT.

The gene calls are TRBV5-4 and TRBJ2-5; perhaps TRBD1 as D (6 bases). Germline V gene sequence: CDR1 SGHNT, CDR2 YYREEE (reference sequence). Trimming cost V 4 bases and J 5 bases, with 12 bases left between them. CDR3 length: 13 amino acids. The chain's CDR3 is CASSGGSGETQYF. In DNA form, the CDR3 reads TGTGCCAGCAGCGGGGGCTCGGGGGAGACCCAGTACTTC.

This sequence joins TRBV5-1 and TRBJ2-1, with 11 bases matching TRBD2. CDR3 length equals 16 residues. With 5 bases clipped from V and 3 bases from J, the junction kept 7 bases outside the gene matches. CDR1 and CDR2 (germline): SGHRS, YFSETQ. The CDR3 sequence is CASREGTSGFYNEQFF. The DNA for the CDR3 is TGCGCCAGCAGGGAGGGGACTAGCGGCTTCTACAATGAGCAGTTCTTC.

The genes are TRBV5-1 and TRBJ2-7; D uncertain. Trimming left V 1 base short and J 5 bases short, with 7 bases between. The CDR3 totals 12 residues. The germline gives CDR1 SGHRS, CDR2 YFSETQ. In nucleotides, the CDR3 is TGCGCCAGCAGCTTGCCGGGTGACGAGCAGTACTTC. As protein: CASSLPGDEQYF.

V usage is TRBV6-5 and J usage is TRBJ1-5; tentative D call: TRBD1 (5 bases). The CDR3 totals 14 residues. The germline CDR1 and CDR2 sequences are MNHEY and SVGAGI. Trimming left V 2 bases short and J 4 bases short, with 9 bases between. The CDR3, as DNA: TGTGCCAGCAGTTACAGGGGTGGTAATCAGCCCCAGCATTTT. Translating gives CASSYRGGNQPQHF.

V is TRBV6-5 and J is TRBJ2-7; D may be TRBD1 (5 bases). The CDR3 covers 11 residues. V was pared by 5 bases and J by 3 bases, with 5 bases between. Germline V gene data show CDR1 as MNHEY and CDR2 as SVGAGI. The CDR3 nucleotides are TGTGCCAGCAGTACAGGCTACGAGCAGTACTTC. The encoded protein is CASSTGYEQYF.

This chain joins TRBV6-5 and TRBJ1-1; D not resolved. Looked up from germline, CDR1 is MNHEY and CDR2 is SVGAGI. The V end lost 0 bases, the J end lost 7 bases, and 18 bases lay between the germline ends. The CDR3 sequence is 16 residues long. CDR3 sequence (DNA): TGTGCCAGCAGTTACTCGACTAGCGGAGACCCACATGAAGCTTTCTTT. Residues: CASSYSTSGDPHEAFF.

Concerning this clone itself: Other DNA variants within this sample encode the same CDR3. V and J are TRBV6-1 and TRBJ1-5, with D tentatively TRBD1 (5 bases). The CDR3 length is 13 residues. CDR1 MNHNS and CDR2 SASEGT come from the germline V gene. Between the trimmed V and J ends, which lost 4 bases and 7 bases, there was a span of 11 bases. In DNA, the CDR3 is TGTGCCAGCAGTGTAGGGGTGGACCAGCCCCAGCATTTT. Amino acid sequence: CASSVGVDQPQHF.

The CDR3 sequence: CSVLGDPNTEAFF. The CDR3 bases are TGCAGCGTCCTTGGGGACCCCAACACTGAAGCTTTCTTT. The chain uses TRBV29-1 and TRBJ1-1, with D possibly being TRBD1 (5 bases). The CDR3 spans 13 residues. The germline CDR1 and CDR2 sequences are SQVTM and ANQGSEA. V was cut by 6 bases and J by 2 bases, with 13 bases left in between.

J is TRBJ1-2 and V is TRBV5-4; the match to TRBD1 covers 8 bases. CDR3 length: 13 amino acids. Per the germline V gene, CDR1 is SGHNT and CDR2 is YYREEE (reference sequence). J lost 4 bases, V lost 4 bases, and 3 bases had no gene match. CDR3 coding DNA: TGTGCCAGCAGCGGGGACAGGCTCTATGGCTACACCTTC. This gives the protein CASSGDRLYGYTF.

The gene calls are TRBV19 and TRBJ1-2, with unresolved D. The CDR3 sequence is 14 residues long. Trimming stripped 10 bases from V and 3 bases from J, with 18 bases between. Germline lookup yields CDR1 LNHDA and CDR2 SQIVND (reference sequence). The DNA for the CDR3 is TGTGCCACTTCCACCGGAGGCTCATACTATGGCTACACCTTC. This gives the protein CATSTGGSYYGYTF.

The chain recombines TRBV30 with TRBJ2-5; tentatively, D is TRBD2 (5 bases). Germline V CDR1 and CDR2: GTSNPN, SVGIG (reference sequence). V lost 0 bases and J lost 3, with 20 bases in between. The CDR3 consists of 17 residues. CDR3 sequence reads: CAWSVALAIRTKETQYF. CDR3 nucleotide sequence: TGTGCCTGGAGTGTAGCCCTAGCAATACGTACGAAAGAGACCCAGTACTTC.

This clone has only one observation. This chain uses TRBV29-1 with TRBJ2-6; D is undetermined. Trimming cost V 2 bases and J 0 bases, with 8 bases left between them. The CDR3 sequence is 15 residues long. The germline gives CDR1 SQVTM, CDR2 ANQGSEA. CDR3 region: CSVERPSSGANVLTF. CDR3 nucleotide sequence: TGCAGCGTTGAACGTCCTAGCTCTGGGGCCAACGTCCTGACTTTC.

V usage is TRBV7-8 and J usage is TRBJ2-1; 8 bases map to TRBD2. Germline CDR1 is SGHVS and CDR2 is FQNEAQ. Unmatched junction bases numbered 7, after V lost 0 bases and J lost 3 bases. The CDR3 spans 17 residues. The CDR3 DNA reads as TGTGCCAGCAGCTTAGCTTGGGCTAGCGGGCTCTACAATGAGCAGTTCTTC. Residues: CASSLAWASGLYNEQFF.

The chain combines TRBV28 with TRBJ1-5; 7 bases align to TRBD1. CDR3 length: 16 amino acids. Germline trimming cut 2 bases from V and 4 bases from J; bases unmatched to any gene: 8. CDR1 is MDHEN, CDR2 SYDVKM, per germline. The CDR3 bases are TGTGCCAGCAGTTTAGCGGGAGGGGGCCCTAATCAGCCCCAGCATTTT. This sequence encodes CASSLAGGGPNQPQHF.

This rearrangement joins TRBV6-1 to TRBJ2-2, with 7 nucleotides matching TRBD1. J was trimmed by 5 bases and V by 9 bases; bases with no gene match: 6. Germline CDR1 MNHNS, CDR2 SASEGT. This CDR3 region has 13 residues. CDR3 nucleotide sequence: TGTGCCAGTTCCAACAGGGGTACCGGGGAGCTGTTTTTT. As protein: CASSNRGTGELFF.

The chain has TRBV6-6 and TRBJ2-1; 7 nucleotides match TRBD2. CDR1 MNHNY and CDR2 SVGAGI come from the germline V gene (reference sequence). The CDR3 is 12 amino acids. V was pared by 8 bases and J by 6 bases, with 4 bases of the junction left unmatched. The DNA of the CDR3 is TGTGCCAGCGGAAGGACTAGCAATGAGCAGTTCTTC. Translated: CASGRTSNEQFF.

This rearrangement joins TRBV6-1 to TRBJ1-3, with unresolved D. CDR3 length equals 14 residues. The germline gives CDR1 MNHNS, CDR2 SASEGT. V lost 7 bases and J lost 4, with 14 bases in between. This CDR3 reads CASTPTREGNTIYF. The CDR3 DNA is TGTGCCAGCACTCCGACAAGAGAAGGAAACACCATATATTTT.